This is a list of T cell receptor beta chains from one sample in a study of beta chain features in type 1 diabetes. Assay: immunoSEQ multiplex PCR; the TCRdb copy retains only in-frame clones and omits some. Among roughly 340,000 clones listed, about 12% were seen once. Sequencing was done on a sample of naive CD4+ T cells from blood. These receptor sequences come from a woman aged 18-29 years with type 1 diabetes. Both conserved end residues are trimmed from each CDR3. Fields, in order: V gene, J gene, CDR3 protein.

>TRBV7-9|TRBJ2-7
ASSLDDRVAYEQY
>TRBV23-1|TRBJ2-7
ASSRLRGSDLEQY
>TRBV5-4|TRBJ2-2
AGGGSTGELF
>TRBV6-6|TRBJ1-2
ASSGTVGGYGYT
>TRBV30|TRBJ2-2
AWSWQGYSGELF
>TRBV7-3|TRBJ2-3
ASSPRDYTDTQY
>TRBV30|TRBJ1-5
AWSSGLGRQPQH
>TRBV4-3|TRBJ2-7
ASSQIARGIYEQY
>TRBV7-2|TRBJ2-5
ASSARLLQETQY
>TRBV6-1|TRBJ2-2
ASRAGTTATGELF
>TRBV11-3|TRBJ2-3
ASSNGLAGTDTQY
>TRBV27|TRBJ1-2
ASSRSGNYGYT
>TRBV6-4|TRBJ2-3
ASSAGAGVTDTQY
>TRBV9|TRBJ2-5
ASSTRGTSAQETQY
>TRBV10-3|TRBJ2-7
AIRGQDTYEQY
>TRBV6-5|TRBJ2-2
ASSPKRTGELF
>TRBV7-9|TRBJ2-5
ASSPRGLAGGETQY
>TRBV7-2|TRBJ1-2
ASTITRRGNYGYT
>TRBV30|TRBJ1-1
AWKRGGTEAF
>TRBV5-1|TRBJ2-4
ASSQHPRVTN
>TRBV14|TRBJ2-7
ASSQVGGGSYEQY
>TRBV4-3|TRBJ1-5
ASSQETGVFRNQPQH